The rows below give T cell receptor beta chains drawn from one sample of a study of T cell responses to AZD1222 COVID-19 vaccine. TCRdb's copy holds only in-frame clones and misses some; the assay was immunoSEQ multiplex PCR. Among approximately 150,000 clones listed, around 90% were seen once. This specimen consisted of peripheral blood, obtained 28 days after the second dose of the MenACWY control vaccine. These receptors were taken from an adult who received the MenACWY meningococcal vaccine as a control. Each CDR3 is given with its conserved first and last residue. D genes are given only for firm matches. Clone size is not always given. Where it is, it says once, few, many or a class for expanded clones.

abundance	d_gene	v_gene	j_gene	CDR3nt	CDR3aa
.	.	TRBV4-1	TRBJ1-2	TGCGCCAGCAGCCAGAGGCAGGGCAAAATACATGGCTACACCTTC	CASSQRQGKIHGYTF
.	TRBD2	TRBV7-2	TRBJ2-1	TGTGCCAGCAGACGTAGCGGGGGGGCCACGGTTGAGCAGTTCTTC	CASRRSGGATVEQFF
.	.	TRBV6-5	TRBJ1-4	TGTGCCAGCAGTTACTCGCGGGGGGAAAGACTGTTTTTT	CASSYSRGERLFF
.	.	TRBV9	TRBJ1-6	TGTGCCAGCGGCACAATCCCGGGACCCCTCCACTTT	CASGTIPGPLHF
.	.	TRBV5-1	TRBJ2-2	TGCGCCAGCAGCTTGTGGGGGTCTAGCGACCCCGGGGAGCTGTTTTTT	CASSLWGSSDPGELFF
.	.	TRBV4-3	TRBJ2-1	TGCGCCAGCAGCCAAGATAGGTTGAATGAGCAGTTCTTC	CASSQDRLNEQFF
.	.	TRBV7-2	TRBJ2-3	TGTGCCAGCAGCTTGGGTGGGGCAGATACGCAGTATTTT	CASSLGGADTQYF
.	TRBD1	TRBV5-4	TRBJ2-5	TGTGCCAGCAGCTTGGGGGGACAGGGACGTGAGACCCAGTACTTC	CASSLGGQGRETQYF
.	.	TRBV9	TRBJ1-5	TGTGCCAGCAGCGTAGGTCCCGTCAGCAATCAGCCCCAGCATTTT	CASSVGPVSNQPQHF
.	.	TRBV6-5	TRBJ2-7	TGTGCCAGCACCGTACCTAGTCGTAACGAGCAGTACTTC	CASTVPSRNEQYF
.	.	TRBV5-8	TRBJ1-1	TGTGCCAGCAGTTTGACAGGCATGAACACTGAAGCTTTCTTT	CASSLTGMNTEAFF
.	.	TRBV30	TRBJ1-2	TGTGCCTGGAACCCCACAGGGAATAACGGCTACACCTTC	CAWNPTGNNGYTF
once	TRBD1	TRBV5-1	TRBJ1-4	TGCGCCAGCAGCTTGGCGGGACAGGGATCGGAAAAACTGTTTTTT	CASSLAGQGSEKLFF
.	.	TRBV27	TRBJ1-5	TGTGCCAGCAGTTTTCGGGGGGCCGACAGGAATCAGCCCCAGCATTTT	CASSFRGADRNQPQHF
.	.	TRBV2	TRBJ2-7	TGTGCCAGCACCTCTAATCTGTACGAGCAGTACTTC	CASTSNLYEQYF
.	.	TRBV10-3	TRBJ1-5	TGTGCCATCAGTGAACAGGAAGGCAATCAGCCCCAGCATTTT	CAISEQEGNQPQHF
.	.	TRBV19	TRBJ2-5	TGTGCCAGTAGTACCTGGACGGAGCAAGAGACCCAGTACTTC	CASSTWTEQETQYF
.	TRBD1	TRBV4-3	TRBJ1-2	TGCGCCAGCAGCCCGGACAGGGACTATGGCTACACCTTC	CASSPDRDYGYTF